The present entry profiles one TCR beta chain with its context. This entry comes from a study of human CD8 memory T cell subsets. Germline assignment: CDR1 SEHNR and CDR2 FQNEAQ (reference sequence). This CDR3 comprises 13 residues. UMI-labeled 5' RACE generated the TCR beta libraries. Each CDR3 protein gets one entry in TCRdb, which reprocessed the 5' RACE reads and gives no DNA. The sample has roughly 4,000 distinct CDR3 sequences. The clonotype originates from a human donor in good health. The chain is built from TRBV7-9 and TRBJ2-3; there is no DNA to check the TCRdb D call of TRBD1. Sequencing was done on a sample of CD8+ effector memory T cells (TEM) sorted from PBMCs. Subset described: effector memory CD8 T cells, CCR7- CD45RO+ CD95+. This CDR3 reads CASGGRHTDTQYF.